Presented here are 9 T cell receptor beta chains from one specimen sequenced in a study of cytomegalovirus exposure and HLA in healthy donors. Only in-frame clones appear in the TCRdb table, and some are missing; sequencing was by immunoSEQ multiplex PCR. The data show about 240,000 clones, around 86% seen once. The specimen was PBMCs. Source of these receptors: a woman aged 25 to 45 in good health and CMV-seropositive.

This clone was found once. The chain carries TRBV7-8 and TRBJ2-7; 8 positions match TRBD2. The V gene end was trimmed by 4 bases and the J gene end by 0 bases; junction bases not matched to a gene: 14. CDR3 length: 18 amino acids. Germline assignment: CDR1 SGHVS and CDR2 FQNEAQ. CDR3 protein: CASSSSVSGTPSSYEQYF. In DNA, the CDR3 is TGTGCCAGCAGCTCCTCCGTTAGCGGGACGCCAAGCTCCTACGAGCAGTACTTC.

This chain uses TRBV27 with TRBJ2-1, with TRBD1 identical over 9 bases. CDR1 and CDR2 from the germline V gene are MNHEY and SMNVEV (reference sequence). This CDR3 has 16 amino acids. The V gene end was trimmed by 5 bases and the J gene end by 4 bases; junction bases not matched to a gene: 9. The CDR3 region is CASSGQGIVTYNEQFF. CDR3 nucleotides: TGTGCCAGCAGTGGACAGGGGATCGTCACTTACAATGAGCAGTTCTTC.

The chain combines TRBV27 with TRBJ2-1; TRBD1 agrees at 8 bases. The CDR3 is made up of 16 amino acids. Germline V gene lookup returns CDR1 MNHEY and CDR2 SMNVEV (reference sequence). V shed 5 bases, J shed 5 bases, and the junction held 11 bases outside the gene matches. DNA of the CDR3: TGTGCCAGCAGTCCGGGGACAGGTGAATATAACAATGAGCAGTTCTTC. This sequence encodes CASSPGTGEYNNEQFF.

V and J are TRBV19 and TRBJ1-1, with a weak D call TRBD1 (6 bases). V was cut by 5 bases and J by 5 bases, with 15 bases left in between. The germline CDR1 and CDR2 sequences are LNHDA and SQIVND (reference sequence). This CDR3 comprises 14 residues. CDR3 DNA sequence: TGTGCCAGTAGTGTTACAGGGTCCGGGACTGAAGCTTTCTTT. It translates to CASSVTGSGTEAFF.

In nucleotides, the CDR3 is TGCGCCAGCAGCTTAGACAACTCTGGAAACACCATATATTTT. Its protein product is CASSLDNSGNTIYF. V gene TRBV5-1 combines with J gene TRBJ1-3, with D uncertain. The CDR3 has 14 amino acids. Germline V gives CDR1 SGHRS, CDR2 YFSETQ. V lost 2 bases, J lost 0 bases, and 6 bases lay in between.

The chain uses TRBV7-9 and TRBJ2-2; perhaps TRBD1 as D (6 bases). The V end was cut by 6 bases, the J end by 1 base, with 9 bases between. CDR3 length equals 14 residues. Germline assignment: CDR1 SEHNR and CDR2 FQNEAQ (reference sequence). The CDR3 spells CASRIQGNTGELFF. The CDR3 coding sequence is TGTGCCAGCAGAATACAGGGGAACACCGGGGAGCTGTTTTTT.

The chain uses TRBV5-1 and TRBJ2-1, with 11 bases identical to TRBD2. The CDR3 has 18 amino acids. The V gene end was trimmed by 4 bases and the J gene end by 7 bases; junction bases not matched to a gene: 16. Germline values: CDR1 SGHRS, CDR2 YFSETQ. CDR3 region: CASSPALAGAGGWNEQFF. In nucleotides, the CDR3 is TGCGCCAGCAGCCCCGCACTAGCGGGAGCGGGAGGGTGGAATGAGCAGTTCTTC.

The chain joins TRBV5-1 to TRBJ2-7, with TRBD2 identical over 10 bases. Trimming took 5 bases from V and 0 from J; bases not matched to a gene: 11. Germline CDR1 and CDR2: SGHRS and YFSETQ. CDR3 length: 17 residues. Written as DNA, the CDR3 is TGCGCCAGCAGGCCTCAACTAGCGGGAAGTTCCTCCTACGAGCAGTACTTC. It is translated as CASRPQLAGSSSYEQYF.

The J gene is TRBJ1-2, the V gene TRBV19; D remains unclear. Per the germline V gene, CDR1 is LNHDA and CDR2 is SQIVND (reference sequence). This CDR3 is 12 amino acids long. V lost 5 bases and J 7 bases, leaving 11 bases between the germline ends. The DNA for the CDR3 is TGTGCCAGTAGTTTCCCTCCAGTTGGCTACACCTTC. Translation gives CASSFPPVGYTF.